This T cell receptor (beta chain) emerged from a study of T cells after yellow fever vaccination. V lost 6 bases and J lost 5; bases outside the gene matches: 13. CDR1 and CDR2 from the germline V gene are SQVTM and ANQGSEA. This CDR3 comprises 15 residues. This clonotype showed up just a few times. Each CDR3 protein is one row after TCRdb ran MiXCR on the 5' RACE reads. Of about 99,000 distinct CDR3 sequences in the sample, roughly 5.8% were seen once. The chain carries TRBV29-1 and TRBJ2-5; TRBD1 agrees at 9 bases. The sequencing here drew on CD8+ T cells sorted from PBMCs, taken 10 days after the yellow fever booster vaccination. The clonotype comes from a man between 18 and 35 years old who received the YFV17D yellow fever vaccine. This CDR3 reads CSVPPPDRGYETQYF. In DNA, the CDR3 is TGCAGCGTCCCCCCCCCAGACAGGGGGTACGAGACCCAGTACTTC.